This T cell receptor beta chain is drawn from a study of T-cell memory formation after mild COVID-19. This clonotype was seen a handful of times. V gave up 0 bases and J gave up 5 bases; unmatched junction bases: 4. Per the germline V gene, CDR1 is SGHTA and CDR2 is FQGNSA. The CDR3 contains 16 residues. TCRdb re-analysed the 5' RACE reads in MiXCR, keeping a single row per CDR3 protein. The data contain 350,000 to 400,000 distinct CDR3 sequences, around 20% of them singletons. The origin of this receptor is an adult woman who had mild COVID-19 (a few samples of this study predate the infection). Cell type and time point are not known. The V gene is TRBV7-2, the J gene TRBJ2-5; 12 nucleotides agree with TRBD2. Specimen: PBMCs or a T cell subset sorted from them (not recorded which). In nucleotides, the CDR3 is TGTGCCAGCAGCTTAGCGACTAGCGGGAGTTGGGAGACCCAGTACTTC. Amino acid sequence: CASSLATSGSWETQYF.